These 25 T cell receptor beta chains were all obtained from the same sample, sequenced in a study of beta chain features in type 1 diabetes. Overall study results and limits: Shorter TCRB CDR3s, moderately but significantly so, marked every one of the four CD4+ subsets in Type 1 diabetes patients.

Since all of the isolated RNA was reverse transcribed, expressed TCRB transcripts were what got sequenced. Assay: immunoSEQ multiplex PCR; the TCRdb copy retains only in-frame clones and omits some. This sample has about 150,000 clones, with 9% found just once. The antigens these receptors bind are not known. The source material was central memory CD4+ T cells from blood. These receptors were taken from a woman aged 25-40 years with type 1 diabetes.

This sequence joins TRBV5-4 and TRBJ1-1; D may be TRBD1 (5 bases). Per the germline V gene, CDR1 is SGHNT and CDR2 is YYREEE (reference sequence). The CDR3 consists of 14 residues. The V end lost 0 bases, the J end lost 3 bases, and 9 bases lay between the germline ends. The CDR3 loop reads CASSLGGDDTEAFF. Written as DNA, the CDR3 is TGTGCCAGCAGCTTGGGGGGGGACGACACTGAAGCTTTCTTT.

This rearrangement joins TRBV30 to TRBJ2-3; the D is unclear. CDR1 and CDR2 from the germline V gene are GTSNPN and SVGIG (reference sequence). V gave up 3 bases and J gave up 0 bases, with 4 bases separating them. The CDR3 has 12 amino acids. CDR3 in DNA: TGTGCCTGGAGCTTGAGCACAGATACGCAGTATTTT. Its protein is CAWSLSTDTQYF.

In its sample, this clone was seen a few times. The J gene is TRBJ1-1, the V gene TRBV28; TRBD1 matches 11 bases. The CDR3 contains 14 residues. Germline V CDR1 and CDR2: MDHEN, SYDVKM. J was trimmed by 4 bases and V by 7 bases; bases with no gene match: 5. CDR3 protein: CASTGQGAVTEAFF. The CDR3 DNA follows: TGTGCCAGCACCGGACAGGGGGCGGTCACTGAAGCTTTCTTT.

This clone has just a few counts. The chain uses TRBV5-1 and TRBJ2-7; 9 bases are shared with TRBD2. Germline assignment: CDR1 SGHRS and CDR2 YFSETQ. The CDR3 has 14 residues. V shed 6 bases and J 7 bases; nucleotides not matched to a gene: 11. CDR3 loop: CASNSGRPGEEQYF. In nucleotides, the CDR3 is TGCGCCAGCAATAGCGGGAGACCTGGAGAGGAGCAGTACTTC.

The sample holds a few counts of this clone. The J gene is TRBJ2-3, the V gene TRBV28; 10 bases line up with TRBD2. Germline CDR1 MDHEN, CDR2 SYDVKM. The junction had 5 bases not matched to a gene; V was cut back by 4 bases and J by 1 base. This CDR3 contains 16 residues. The CDR3 sequence is CASSSLGLAGTDTQYF. The CDR3 DNA is TGTGCCAGCAGTTCCCTAGGACTAGCGGGCACAGATACGCAGTATTTT.

This clone was found a few times. CDR3 amino acids: CASSPRTGRGGYTF. CDR3 coding DNA: TGTGCCAGCAGCCCCCGGACAGGCAGGGGTGGCTACACCTTC. The chain carries TRBV9 and TRBJ1-2, with 7 bases identical to TRBD1. Trimming removed 4 bases from V and 7 bases from J; junction bases left unmatched: 10. CDR1 is SGDLS, CDR2 YYNGEE, per germline. CDR3 size: 14 residues.

V and J are TRBV18 and TRBJ1-2; no clear D. V was pared by 6 bases and J by 0 bases, with 14 bases between. The CDR3 spans 15 residues. Germline values: CDR1 KGHSH, CDR2 LQKENI. CDR3 in amino acids: CASSLQEQANYGYTF. CDR3 bases: TGTGCCAGCTCGCTACAAGAGCAGGCTAACTATGGCTACACCTTC.

The rearrangement joins TRBV5-1 to TRBJ2-6; 8 bases line up with TRBD1. Germline CDR1 and CDR2: SGHRS and YFSETQ. V lost 4 bases, J lost 4 bases, and 16 bases stayed unmatched. The CDR3 runs 19 residues. The CDR3 reads CASSGGQGKNSLGANVLTF. DNA of the CDR3: TGCGCCAGCAGCGGTGGACAGGGAAAAAACTCTTTAGGGGCCAACGTCCTGACTTTC.

The genes are TRBV16 and TRBJ1-5; perhaps TRBD1 as D (6 bases). Germline CDR1 is KGHSY and CDR2 is FQNENV. V lost 4 bases to trimming and J lost 6 bases, with 16 bases between them. CDR3 length: 15 amino acids. CDR3 DNA sequence: TGTGCCAGCAGCCCTTTAAGGACAGCCCGTCAGCCCCAGCATTTT. It codes for CASSPLRTARQPQHF.

The chain's CDR3 is CASSILTSSAEQFF. In DNA, the CDR3 is TGTGCCAGCAGCATACTGACTAGTTCGGCTGAGCAGTTCTTC. V gene TRBV11-1 combines with J gene TRBJ2-1; possibly TRBD2 for D (6 bases). The CDR3 extends over 14 amino acids. Germline CDR1 reads SGHAT; CDR2 reads FQDESV (reference sequence). V shed 5 bases and J shed 9 bases, with 17 bases lying between them.

Comment on this clone: Other DNA sequences of this sample code for an identical CDR3. V and J are TRBV7-9 and TRBJ1-2, with D perhaps TRBD1 (6 bases). The CDR3 covers 14 residues. The germline gives CDR1 SEHNR, CDR2 FQNEAQ (reference sequence). The ends were cut back, 1 base at V and 0 bases at J, with 6 bases in the middle. The CDR3 protein is CASSLGTANYGYTF. For the CDR3, the DNA is TGTGCCAGCAGCTTAGGGACAGCTAACTATGGCTACACCTTC.

The table lists this clone with a few counts. The chain couples TRBV6-5 to TRBJ2-3; D is uncertain. This CDR3 has 13 residues. V lost 5 bases and J lost 0, with 6 bases in between. The V gene's germline CDR1 is MNHEY and CDR2 SVGAGI. CDR3 sequence reads: CASSHRSTDTQYF. CDR3 sequence (DNA): TGTGCCAGCAGTCACAGAAGCACAGATACGCAGTATTTT.

The chain links TRBV19 to TRBJ2-1; 12 nucleotides line up with TRBD2. CDR3 length equals 17 residues. V lost 6 bases and J lost 4; bases outside the gene matches: 10. CDR1 LNHDA and CDR2 SQIVND come from the germline V gene (reference sequence). Here the CDR3 reads CASRLAGGPTVYNEQFF. CDR3 DNA: TGTGCCAGTAGGCTAGCGGGAGGGCCAACCGTATACAATGAGCAGTTCTTC.

The sample holds a few counts of this clone. The V gene is TRBV27, the J gene TRBJ2-2; 8 positions agree with TRBD1. The J segment lost 8 bases and the V segment lost 5 bases, leaving 16 bases of the junction unmatched. The germline V gene encodes CDR1 MNHEY and CDR2 SMNVEV (reference sequence). The CDR3 is 17 amino acids. The CDR3 protein is CASSANPRTGSLGELFF. The CDR3 region has the DNA TGTGCCAGCAGTGCGAACCCCCGGACAGGGAGTTTGGGGGAGCTGTTTTTT.

The V gene is TRBV29-1, the J gene TRBJ1-1; D gene unclear. Germline V CDR1 and CDR2: SQVTM, ANQGSEA. The CDR3 loop spans 13 amino acids. Trimming removed 7 bases at V and 5 bases at J, with 17 bases between. CDR3 in DNA: TGCAGCGCCCAGACCCGCGGGGATACTGAAGCTTTCTTT. The encoded protein is CSAQTRGDTEAFF.

This clone came up a few times. The gene calls are TRBV4-2 and TRBJ1-2; possibly TRBD1 for D (6 bases). The V end lost 1 base, the J end lost 0 bases, and 18 bases lay between the germline ends. This CDR3 has 18 amino acids. Germline CDR1 and CDR2: LGHNA and YNFKEQ. The CDR3 DNA reads TGTGCCAGCAGCCAAGGAGGGCTAGCCGGGACATCTAACTATGGCTACACCTTC. Protein: CASSQGGLAGTSNYGYTF.

The rearrangement links TRBV20-1 to TRBJ1-2; D might be TRBD1 (6 bases). The germline V gene encodes CDR1 DFQATT and CDR2 SNEGSKA (reference sequence). The CDR3 is 11 residues long. Trimming took off 3 bases at V and 5 bases at J, with 7 bases between the two ends. The CDR3 reads CSASRGYGYTF. CDR3 sequence (DNA): TGCAGTGCTAGTAGGGGGTATGGCTACACCTTC.

This clone was seen a handful of times. The rearrangement joins TRBV12-5 to TRBJ2-5; D gene uncertain. V was shortened by 6 bases and J by 1 base, with 18 bases between the two germline ends. The CDR3 has 16 residues. CDR1 and CDR2 (germline): LGHNT, FRNRAP. The CDR3, as DNA: TGTGCTAGTGGCCTTGGTACGGCACCTAGCCAAGAGACCCAGTACTTC. Protein: CASGLGTAPSQETQYF.

This clone was seen a few times. The chain employs TRBV6-1 and TRBJ1-1; a weak D match, TRBD1 (6 bases). Germline assignment: CDR1 MNHNS and CDR2 SASEGT. The CDR3 is made up of 13 amino acids. Trimming left V 7 bases short and J 1 base short, with 10 bases between. This CDR3 is CASNWDKNTEAFF. The CDR3 DNA is TGTGCCAGCAATTGGGACAAGAACACTGAAGCTTTCTTT.

The V gene is TRBV5-1, the J gene TRBJ2-2; 9 positions match TRBD1. This CDR3 comprises 15 residues. Per germline, CDR1 SGHRS and CDR2 YFSETQ. The trim removed 1 base at V and 7 bases at J, leaving 5 bases unmatched. The CDR3 sequence is CASSLPGTGIGELFF. The CDR3, as DNA: TGCGCCAGCAGCTTGCCCGGGACAGGGATCGGGGAGCTGTTTTTT.

V and J are TRBV10-3 and TRBJ2-1; 7 bases match TRBD2. CDR3 size: 14 residues. Trimming cost V 2 bases and J 4 bases; bases outside gene matches: 2. Germline V lookup: CDR1 ENHRY, CDR2 SYGVKD. The CDR3 DNA reads TGTGCCATCAGTGAGCGGGAGGATTACAATGAGCAGTTCTTC. It is translated as CAISEREDYNEQFF.

This clone was seen more than once but under ten times. The CDR3 sequence: CASSVQAYEQYF. The CDR3, as DNA: TGTGCCAGCAGCGTCCAGGCTTACGAGCAGTACTTC. The J gene is TRBJ2-7, the V gene TRBV16, with unresolved D. Germline V CDR1 and CDR2: KGHSY, FQNENV. Trimming left V 5 bases short and J 4 bases short, with 9 bases between. The CDR3 loop spans 12 amino acids.

This clone appeared a few times. This CDR3 reads CASSQGGQGAGGKNIQYF. DNA of the CDR3: TGCGCCAGCAGCCAAGGGGGACAGGGGGCCGGAGGCAAAAACATTCAGTACTTC. The chain employs TRBV4-1 and TRBJ2-4; TRBD1 matches at 12 bases. This CDR3 comprises 18 residues. V shed 1 base, J shed 3 bases, and the junction held 7 bases outside the gene matches. Germline V gene sequence: CDR1 MGHRA, CDR2 YSYEKL.

The rearrangement uses TRBV11-2 and TRBJ2-5; TRBD1 might be the D (5 bases). The CDR3 length is 13 residues. Germline CDR1 SGHAT, CDR2 FQNNGV. Trimming removed 7 bases at V and 1 base at J, with 10 bases between. The CDR3 loop is CASIGAAQETQYF. The DNA of the CDR3 is TGTGCCAGCATTGGGGCAGCCCAAGAGACCCAGTACTTC. Together with reference TRBV11-2 and TRBJ2-5, the CDR3 gives the full variable domain: EAGVAQSPRYKIIEKRQSVAFWCNPISGHATLYWYQQILGQGPKLLIQFQNNGVVDDSQLPKDRFSAERLKGVDSTLKIQPAKLEDSAVYLCASIGAAQETQYFGPGTRLLVL.

The J gene is TRBJ1-1, the V gene TRBV9; the D gene is possibly TRBD1 (6 bases). Germline V gives CDR1 SGDLS, CDR2 YYNGEE. This CDR3 comprises 14 residues. Trimming removed 0 bases at V and 6 bases at J, with 12 bases between. The CDR3 is CASSVGSGASEAFF. CDR3 nucleotides: TGTGCCAGCAGCGTAGGCTCAGGGGCGTCTGAAGCTTTCTTT.